This TCR beta chain was recorded in a study of T cells after yellow fever vaccination. Study in general: SMART-Seq v4 Ultra Low Input prepared the low-cell-number fractions. Study outcomes and limitations: Contaminating bulk clonotypes could be abundant in FACS-sorted repertoires.

V was clipped by 6 bases and J by 4 bases; unmatched bases: 2. Germline CDR1 WSHSY, CDR2 SAAADI. The CDR3 has 13 residues. This clonotype was detected only a few times. Its cognate antigen is unknown. Using its own MiXCR run on the 5' RACE reads, TCRdb lists one record per CDR3 protein. The sample contains roughly 340,000 distinct CDR3 sequences, 8.5% to 9% of which appear only once. The TCR originated in a young man who received the YFV17D yellow fever vaccine. This material consisted of PBMCs, taken on the day of the first yellow fever vaccination. The V gene is TRBV10-2, the J gene TRBJ1-1; 10 bases map to TRBD1. The CDR3 DNA sequence: TGCGCCAGCAGGTGGGACAGGGGCACTGAAGCTTTCTTT. Translating it yields CASRWDRGTEAFF.